Listed below are T cell receptor beta chains from one sample, sequenced in a study of identical twins. Each CDR3 protein gets one entry after TCRdb re-called the 5' RACE reads with MiXCR. This table has some 1,700,000 distinct CDR3 sequences, less than 40% appearing once. The sample consisted of cord blood. The receptor source for this set is a newborn girl in good health. CDR3s include the opening cysteine and the closing phenylalanine or tryptophan. Each record gives: clone size, J gene, D gene, V gene, CDR3 protein, CDR3 DNA. D genes are given only for firm matches. Only some rows state a clone size, as once, few, many or a class for expanded clones.

many | TRBJ2-1 | NA | TRBV6-6 | CASSSASMTARQFF | TGTGCCAGCAGTTCCGCGTCCATGACGGCTAGGCAGTTCTTC
NA | TRBJ1-2 | TRBD1 | TRBV29-1 | CSVNGQGDDYGYTF | TGCAGCGTTAACGGACAGGGGGATGACTATGGCTACACCTTC
few | TRBJ2-5 | TRBD2 | TRBV20-1 | CSNHGGEETQYF | TGCAGTAATCATGGGGGGGAAGAGACCCAGTACTTC
many | TRBJ2-7 | TRBD1 | TRBV7-9 | CASSPRTGNSYEQYF | TGTGCCAGCAGCCCCCGGACAGGTAACTCCTACGAGCAGTACTTC
NA | TRBJ2-5 | NA | TRBV6-5 | CASSFPRYF | TGTGCCAGTTCCTTCCCTCGGTACTTC
few | TRBJ2-7 | TRBD1 | TRBV20-1 | CSAPRPGQGRTYEQYF | TGCAGTGCTCCCAGGCCGGGACAGGGGCGTACCTACGAGCAGTACTTC
few | TRBJ2-3 | TRBD1 | TRBV7-9 | CASSFGQGASTDTQYF | TGTGCCAGCAGCTTCGGACAGGGGGCAAGCACAGATACGCAGTATTTT
NA | TRBJ2-1 | TRBD2 | TRBV6-1 | CASSLQSSGGANEQFF | TGTGCCAGCAGTCTCCAGTCTAGCGGGGGGGCCAATGAGCAGTTCTTC
NA | TRBJ2-6 | NA | TRBV5-1 | CASSSEGAGANVLTF | TGCGCCAGCAGCTCGGAGGGAGCAGGGGCCAACGTCCTGACTTTC
NA | TRBJ2-5 | TRBD2 | TRBV5-5 | CASSLAGAGIQETQYF | TGTGCCAGCAGCTTGGCAGGAGCGGGGATCCAAGAGACCCAGTACTTC
few | TRBJ1-1 | TRBD1 | TRBV2 | CASNLGGSWAFF | TGTGCCAGCAATCTAGGGGGCAGTTGGGCTTTCTTT
few | TRBJ2-3 | TRBD2 | TRBV20-1 | CSAPSGDTQYF | TGCAGTGCACCTAGCGGAGATACGCAGTATTTT
NA | TRBJ2-1 | NA | TRBV7-2 | CASSLASRSGRYNEQFF | TGTGCCAGCAGCTTAGCGAGTAGGAGCGGACGCTACAATGAGCAGTTCTTC
once | TRBJ1-5 | NA | TRBV20-1 | CSARDRLDMRSQHF | TGCAGTGCTAGAGATAGGCTCGATATGAGGTCCCAGCATTTT
NA | TRBJ2-5 | NA | TRBV25-1 | CASSRPAQETQYF | TGTGCCAGCAGTCGGCCGGCACAAGAGACCCAGTACTTC
few | TRBJ2-1 | TRBD2 | TRBV10-3 | CAITPSGSWNEQFF | TGTGCCATCACCCCTAGCGGGAGCTGGAATGAGCAGTTCTTC
few | TRBJ2-7 | NA | TRBV4-2 | CASSQVLSPAYEQYF | TGTGCCAGCAGCCAAGTGCTTTCCCCAGCCTACGAGCAGTACTTC
NA | TRBJ2-7 | NA | TRBV3-1 | CASSQDRSFKIGEQYF | TGTGCCAGCAGCCAAGATAGGTCATTCAAAATTGGGGAGCAGTACTTC
few | TRBJ1-2 | NA | TRBV15 | CATSSVAGTRAEYGYTF | TGTGCCACCAGCAGTGTCGCAGGGACACGCGCGGAGTATGGCTACACCTTC
few | TRBJ2-3 | NA | TRBV4-1 | CASSQGSFTDTQYF | TGCGCCAGCAGCCAGGGCAGTTTCACAGATACGCAGTATTTT
NA | TRBJ1-1 | TRBD1 | TRBV9 | CASSLREGADTEAFF | TGTGCCAGCAGCCTACGAGAGGGGGCGGACACTGAAGCTTTCTTT
NA | TRBJ2-1 | NA | TRBV24-1 | CATSDPNEDRGGYNEQFF | TGTGCCACCAGTGACCCCAATGAAGACAGGGGAGGGTACAATGAGCAGTTCTTC
NA | TRBJ2-4 | NA | TRBV28 | CASTASGVAKNIQYF | TGTGCCAGCACTGCCTCGGGAGTAGCCAAAAACATTCAGTACTTC
once | TRBJ2-4 | NA | TRBV12-3/TRBV12-4 | CASMWAPKTIQYF | TGTGCCAGCATGTGGGCCCCCAAAACCATTCAGTACTTC
NA | TRBJ1-6 | NA | TRBV7-9 | CASSLKPGQGPHSPLHF | TGTGCCAGCAGCTTAAAGCCCGGCCAAGGTCCCCATTCACCCCTCCACTTT
NA | TRBJ2-3 | TRBD2 | TRBV20-1 | CRGLAGLTDTQYF | TGCAGGGGACTAGCGGGGTTAACAGATACGCAGTATTTT
few | TRBJ2-5 | NA | TRBV7-9 | CASSLDPTYRETQYF | TGTGCCAGCAGCTTAGACCCGACATATCGGGAGACCCAGTACTTC
NA | TRBJ1-2 | NA | TRBV6-5 | CASSYSSGAGDYGFTF | TGTGCCAGCAGTTACTCGTCGGGAGCTGGGGACTATGGCTTCACCTTC
NA | TRBJ1-2 | NA | TRBV11-2 | CASSLSGLYYGYTF | TGTGCCAGCAGCTTAAGTGGCCTTTACTATGGCTACACCTTC
NA | TRBJ2-1 | NA | TRBV10-3 | CAISESNNNEQFF | TGTGCCATCAGTGAGTCGAATAACAATGAGCAGTTCTTC
NA | TRBJ1-1 | TRBD1 | TRBV29-1 | CSAGTVEAFF | TGCAGCGCCGGGACAGTTGAAGCTTTCTTT
few | TRBJ2-7 | TRBD2 | TRBV7-2 | CASSLRFGLAGNNEQYF | TGTGCCAGCAGCTTAAGATTCGGACTAGCGGGGAATAATGAGCAGTACTTC
many | TRBJ2-7 | TRBD1 | TRBV12-3/TRBV12-4 | CASSTDRGFEQYF | TGTGCCAGCAGTACGGACAGGGGGTTCGAGCAGTACTTC
NA | TRBJ2-7 | NA | TRBV20-1 | CSASWWGTAYEQYF | TGCAGTGCTAGCTGGTGGGGGACCGCCTACGAGCAGTACTTC
NA | TRBJ2-5 | NA | TRBV9 | CASSVVRARQETQYF | TGTGCCAGCAGCGTAGTCAGGGCGCGGCAAGAGACCCAGTACTTC
many | TRBJ2-1 | NA | TRBV4-2 | CASSQVIVGNNEQFF | TGTGCCAGCAGCCAAGTGATTGTGGGGAACAATGAGCAGTTCTTC
NA | TRBJ2-6 | NA | TRBV6-5 | CASSYDNSGANVLTF | TGTGCCAGCAGTTACGACAACTCTGGGGCCAACGTCCTGACTTTC
NA | TRBJ2-3 | TRBD2 | TRBV6-5 | CASSSPLGGGTDTQYF | TGTGCCAGCAGCAGCCCCCTCGGGGGAGGGACAGATACGCAGTATTTT
NA | TRBJ1-1 | NA | TRBV7-2 | CASSLEAGPNTEAFF | TGTGCCAGCAGCTTAGAGGCGGGACCGAACACTGAAGCTTTCTTT
few | TRBJ2-4 | NA | TRBV6-5 | CASSPDTLAKNIQYF | TGTGCCAGCAGTCCGGACACCCTAGCCAAAAACATTCAGTACTTC